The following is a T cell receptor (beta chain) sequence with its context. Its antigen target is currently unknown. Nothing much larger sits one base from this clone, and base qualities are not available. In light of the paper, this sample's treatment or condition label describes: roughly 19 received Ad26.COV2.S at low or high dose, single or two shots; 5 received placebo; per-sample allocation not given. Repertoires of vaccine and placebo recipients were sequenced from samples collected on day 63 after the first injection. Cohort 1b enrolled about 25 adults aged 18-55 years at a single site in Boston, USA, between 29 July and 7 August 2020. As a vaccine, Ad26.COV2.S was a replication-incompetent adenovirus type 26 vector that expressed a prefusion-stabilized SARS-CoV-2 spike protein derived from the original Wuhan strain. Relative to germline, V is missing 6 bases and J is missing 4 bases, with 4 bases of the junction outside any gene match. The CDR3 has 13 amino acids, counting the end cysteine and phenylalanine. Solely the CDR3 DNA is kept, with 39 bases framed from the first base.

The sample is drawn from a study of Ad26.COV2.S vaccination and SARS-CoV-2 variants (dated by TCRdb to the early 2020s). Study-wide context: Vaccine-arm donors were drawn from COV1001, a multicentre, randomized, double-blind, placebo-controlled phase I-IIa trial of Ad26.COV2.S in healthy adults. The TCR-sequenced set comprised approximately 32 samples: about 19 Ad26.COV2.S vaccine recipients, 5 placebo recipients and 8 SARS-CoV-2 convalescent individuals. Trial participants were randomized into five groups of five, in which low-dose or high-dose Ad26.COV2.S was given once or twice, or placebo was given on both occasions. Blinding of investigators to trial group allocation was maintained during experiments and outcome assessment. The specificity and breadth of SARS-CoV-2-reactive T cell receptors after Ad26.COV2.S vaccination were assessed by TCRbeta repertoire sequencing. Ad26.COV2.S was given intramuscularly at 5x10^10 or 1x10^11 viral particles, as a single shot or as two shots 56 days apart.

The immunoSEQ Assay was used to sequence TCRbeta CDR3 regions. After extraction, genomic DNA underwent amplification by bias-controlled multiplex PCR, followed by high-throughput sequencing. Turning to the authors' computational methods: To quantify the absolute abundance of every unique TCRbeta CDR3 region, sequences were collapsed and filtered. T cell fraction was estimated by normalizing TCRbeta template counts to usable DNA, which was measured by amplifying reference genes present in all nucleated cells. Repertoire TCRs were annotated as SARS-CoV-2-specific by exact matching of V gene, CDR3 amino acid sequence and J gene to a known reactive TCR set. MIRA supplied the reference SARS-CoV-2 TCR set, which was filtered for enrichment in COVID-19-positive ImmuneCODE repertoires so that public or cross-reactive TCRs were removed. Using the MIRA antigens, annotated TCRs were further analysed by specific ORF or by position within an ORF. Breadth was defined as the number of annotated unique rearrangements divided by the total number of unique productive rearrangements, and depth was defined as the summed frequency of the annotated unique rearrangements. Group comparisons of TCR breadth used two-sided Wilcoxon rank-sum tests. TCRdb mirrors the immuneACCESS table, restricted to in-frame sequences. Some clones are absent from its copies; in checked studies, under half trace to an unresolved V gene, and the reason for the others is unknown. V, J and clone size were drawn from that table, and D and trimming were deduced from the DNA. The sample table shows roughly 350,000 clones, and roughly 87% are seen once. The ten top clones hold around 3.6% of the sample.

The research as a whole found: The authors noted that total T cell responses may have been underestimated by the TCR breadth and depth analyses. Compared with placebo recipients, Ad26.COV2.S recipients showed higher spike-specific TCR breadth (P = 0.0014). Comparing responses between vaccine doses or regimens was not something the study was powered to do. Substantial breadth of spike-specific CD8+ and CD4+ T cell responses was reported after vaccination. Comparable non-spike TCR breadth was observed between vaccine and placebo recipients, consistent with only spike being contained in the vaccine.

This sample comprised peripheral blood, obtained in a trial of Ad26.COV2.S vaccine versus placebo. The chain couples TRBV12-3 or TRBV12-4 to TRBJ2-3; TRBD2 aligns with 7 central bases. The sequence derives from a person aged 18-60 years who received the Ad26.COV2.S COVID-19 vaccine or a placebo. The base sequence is TGTGCCAGCAGCTCAGCGGGGCCAGATACGCAGTATTTT. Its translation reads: CASSSAGPDTQYF.